This T cell receptor (beta chain) comes out of a study of blood T cell repertoires in COVID-19 (dated by TCRdb to about 2020). Study-wide context: Samples from collaborators originated in the United States, Italy and Spain and spanned both the acute and convalescent phases of COVID-19. The prospective study material was composed of cDNA or gDNA derived from T cells, B-cell-depleted T cells, or PBMCs. Subjects who had been exposed to COVID-19, were actively infected with it, or had recovered from it provided the deeply sampled blood TCRbeta repertoires that made up the dataset. The repertoires were released in a freely available public database meant as a resource for research on the immune response to SARS-CoV-2. The samples were drawn from the first 160 participants of the ongoing ImmuneRACE study and from some 1,300 subjects provided by 6 global collaborators. Nearly every sample came with metadata listing a de-identified subject ID, COVID-19 status, age in years and sex. Where available, HLA class I and class II types were taken from metadata supplied by the sample provider and were not determined by assay-based typing. The study at large found these results: How much clinical and demographic metadata was included differed by source and by participant, and the metadata was provided uncurated.

TCRbeta CDR3 regions were amplified from genomic DNA by means of the immunoSEQ Assay, a bias-controlled multiplex PCR. The source study handled its data this way. The number of nucleated cells in each sample was estimated by amplification of reference gene primers within the assay. To quantify the absolute abundance of each unique TCRbeta CDR3 rearrangement, sequence reads were collapsed and filtered. For each sample, productive Simpson clonality was calculated as the square root of Simpson's diversity index across productive rearrangements. What TCRdb holds here is the immuneACCESS table cut down to in-frame rearrangements. Part of the clones is not present; checked against another copy, under half of the missing clones reflect an unresolved V gene, and the others are unexplained. The DNA was the basis for D and trimming; V, J and clone size are from that table. Counted in this sample were hundreds of thousands of clones; 90% of them appeared once. Jointly, the top ten make up approximately 4% of the sample.

In regard to this clone: There is no known antigen for this receptor. Within one base of it there is no much larger clone, and no base qualities were kept.

Participants in the prospective study were aged roughly 18 to 89 years, lived in more than 20 United States geographic areas, and enrolled through a virtual design. Cohort assignment in the prospective study relied on participant-reported clinical history from a screening survey and a study questionnaire. In the prospective study, mobile phlebotomists collected whole blood, serum and a nasopharyngeal or oropharyngeal swab from each participant. Prospective study participants could optionally give additional blood draws and questionnaires over a roughly 2-month period. Before DNA extraction, blood samples from the prospective study were shipped at room temperature or frozen. Sequencing was performed on PBMCs or T cells enriched from blood (not recorded which). The clonotype comes from a woman aged 18-29 years with acute COVID-19.

The CDR3 corresponds to CASSFTVNQPQHF. The DNA reads TGTGCCAGCAGTTTTACAGTTAATCAGCCCCAGCATTTT. The chain employs TRBV28 and TRBJ1-5; no D gene is confidently identified. V sheds 3 bases and J sheds 4 bases, leaving 7 bases between their ends. CDR1 and CDR2, looked up from the germline V gene, are MDHEN and SYDVKM. The CDR3 goes from the cysteine to the phenylalanine over 13 residues. Kept here is only the CDR3 DNA, which spans 39 bases and is read in frame from base 1.